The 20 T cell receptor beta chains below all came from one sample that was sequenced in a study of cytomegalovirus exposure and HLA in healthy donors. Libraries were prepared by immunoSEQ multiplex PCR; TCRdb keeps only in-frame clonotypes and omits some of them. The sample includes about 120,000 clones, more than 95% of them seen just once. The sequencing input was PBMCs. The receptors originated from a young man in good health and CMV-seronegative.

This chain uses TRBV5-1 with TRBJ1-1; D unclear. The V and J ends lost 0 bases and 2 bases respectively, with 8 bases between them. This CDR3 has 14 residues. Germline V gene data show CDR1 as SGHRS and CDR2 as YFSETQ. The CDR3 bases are TGCGCCAGCAGCTTGGAACGACTAAACACTGAAGCTTTCTTT. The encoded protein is CASSLERLNTEAFF.

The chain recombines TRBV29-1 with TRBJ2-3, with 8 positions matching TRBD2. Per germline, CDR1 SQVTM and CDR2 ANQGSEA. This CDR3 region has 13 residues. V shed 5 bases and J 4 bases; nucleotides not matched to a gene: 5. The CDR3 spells CSVTFSGADTQYF. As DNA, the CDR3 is TGCAGCGTTACGTTTAGCGGGGCAGATACGCAGTATTTT.

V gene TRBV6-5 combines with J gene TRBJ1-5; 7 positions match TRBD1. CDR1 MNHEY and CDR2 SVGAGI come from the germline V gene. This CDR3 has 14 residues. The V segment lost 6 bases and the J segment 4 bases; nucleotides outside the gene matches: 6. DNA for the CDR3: TGTGCCAGCAGCGAAGGGACAGAAAATCAGCCCCAGCATTTT. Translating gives CASSEGTENQPQHF.

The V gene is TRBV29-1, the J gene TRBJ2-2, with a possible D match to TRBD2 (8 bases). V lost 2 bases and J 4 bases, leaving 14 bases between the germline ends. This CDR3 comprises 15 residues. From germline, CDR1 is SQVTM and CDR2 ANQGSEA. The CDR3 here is CSVEREGARTGELFF. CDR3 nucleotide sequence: TGCAGCGTTGAACGGGAGGGGGCGCGCACCGGGGAGCTGTTTTTT.

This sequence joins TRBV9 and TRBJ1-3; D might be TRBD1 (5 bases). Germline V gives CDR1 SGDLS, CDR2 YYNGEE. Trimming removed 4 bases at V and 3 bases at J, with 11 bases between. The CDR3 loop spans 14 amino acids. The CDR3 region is CASSLQGSGNTIYF. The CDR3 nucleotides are TGTGCCAGCAGCCTGCAGGGTAGTGGAAACACCATATATTTT.

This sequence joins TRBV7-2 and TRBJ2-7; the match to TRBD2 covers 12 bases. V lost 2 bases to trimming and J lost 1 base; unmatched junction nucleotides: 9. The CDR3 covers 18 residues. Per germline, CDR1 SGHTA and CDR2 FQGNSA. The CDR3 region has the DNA TGTGCCAGCAGCTTAAAACTAGCGGGAGGCCTAGATTCCTACGAGCAGTACTTC. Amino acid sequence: CASSLKLAGGLDSYEQYF. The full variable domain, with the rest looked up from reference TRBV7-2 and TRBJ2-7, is GAGVSQSPSNKVTEKGKDVELRCDPISGHTALYWYRQSLGQGLEFLIYFQGNSAPDKSGLPSDRFSAERTGGSVSTLTIQRTQQEDSAVYLCASSLKLAGGLDSYEQYFGPGTRLTVT.

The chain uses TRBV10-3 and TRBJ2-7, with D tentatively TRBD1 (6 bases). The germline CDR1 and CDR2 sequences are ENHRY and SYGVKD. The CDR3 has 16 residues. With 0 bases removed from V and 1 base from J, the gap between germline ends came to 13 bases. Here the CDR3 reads CAISESPEQGSYEQYF. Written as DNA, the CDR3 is TGTGCCATCAGTGAGTCCCCCGAACAGGGATCCTACGAGCAGTACTTC.

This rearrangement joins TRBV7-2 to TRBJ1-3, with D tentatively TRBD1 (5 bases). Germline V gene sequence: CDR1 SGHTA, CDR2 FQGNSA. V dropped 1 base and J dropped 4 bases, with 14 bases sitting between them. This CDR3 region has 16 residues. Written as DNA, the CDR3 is TGTGCCAGCAGCTTAGTTCATGGGGCGCAGGGAAACACCATATATTTT. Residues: CASSLVHGAQGNTIYF.

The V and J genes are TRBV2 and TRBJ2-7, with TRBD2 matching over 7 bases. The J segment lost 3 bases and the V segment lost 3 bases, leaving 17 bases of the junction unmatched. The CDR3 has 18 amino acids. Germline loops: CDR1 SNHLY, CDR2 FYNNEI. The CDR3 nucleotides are TGTGCCAGCAGTGATCCTACTTTACGAACTAGCGTATACTACGAGCAGTACTTC. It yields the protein CASSDPTLRTSVYYEQYF.

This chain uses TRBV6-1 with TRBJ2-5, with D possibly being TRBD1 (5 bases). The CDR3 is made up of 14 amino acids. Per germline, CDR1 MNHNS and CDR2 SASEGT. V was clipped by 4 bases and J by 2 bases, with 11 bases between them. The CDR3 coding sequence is TGTGCCAGCAGTGTTCAGGGCCTTCAAGAGACCCAGTACTTC. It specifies CASSVQGLQETQYF.

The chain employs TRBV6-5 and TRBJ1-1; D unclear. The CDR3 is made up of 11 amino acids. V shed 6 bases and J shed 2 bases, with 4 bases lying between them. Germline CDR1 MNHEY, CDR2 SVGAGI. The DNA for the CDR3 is TGTGCCAGCAGCACAAACACTGAAGCTTTCTTT. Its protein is CASSTNTEAFF.

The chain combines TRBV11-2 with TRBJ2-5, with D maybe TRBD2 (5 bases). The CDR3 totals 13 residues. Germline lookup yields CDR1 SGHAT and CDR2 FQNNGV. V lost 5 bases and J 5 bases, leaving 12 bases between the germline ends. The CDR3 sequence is CASSAQRGETQYF. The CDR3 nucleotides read TGTGCCAGCAGCGCTCAAAGAGGGGAGACCCAGTACTTC.

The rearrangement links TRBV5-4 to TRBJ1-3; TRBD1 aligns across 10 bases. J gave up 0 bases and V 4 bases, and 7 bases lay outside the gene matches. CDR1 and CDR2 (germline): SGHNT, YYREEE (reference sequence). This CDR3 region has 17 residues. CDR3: CASSAGTGVFSGNTIYF. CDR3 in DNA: TGTGCCAGCAGCGCCGGGACAGGGGTCTTCTCTGGAAACACCATATATTTT.

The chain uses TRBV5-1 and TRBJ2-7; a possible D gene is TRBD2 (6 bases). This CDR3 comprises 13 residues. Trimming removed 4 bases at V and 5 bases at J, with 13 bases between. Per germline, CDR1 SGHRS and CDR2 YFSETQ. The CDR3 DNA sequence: TGCGCCAGCAGCCAGAGGCGGGGCGACGAGCAGTACTTC. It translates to CASSQRRGDEQYF.

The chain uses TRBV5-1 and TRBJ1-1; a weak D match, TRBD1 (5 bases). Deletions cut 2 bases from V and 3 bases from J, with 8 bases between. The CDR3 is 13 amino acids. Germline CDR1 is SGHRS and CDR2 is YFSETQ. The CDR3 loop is CASSLGRDTEAFF. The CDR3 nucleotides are TGCGCCAGCAGCTTAGGCAGGGACACTGAAGCTTTCTTT.

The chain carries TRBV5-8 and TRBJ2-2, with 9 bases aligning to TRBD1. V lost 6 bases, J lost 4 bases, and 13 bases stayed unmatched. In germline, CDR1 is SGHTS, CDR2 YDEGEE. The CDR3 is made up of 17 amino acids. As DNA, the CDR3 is TGTGCCAGCAACCGACTCCGGGACAGGGTCGCCACCGGGGAGCTGTTTTTT. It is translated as CASNRLRDRVATGELFF. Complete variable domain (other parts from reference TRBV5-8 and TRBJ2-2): EAGVTQSPTHLIKTRGQQATLRCSPISGHTSVYWYQQALGLGLQFLLWYDEGEERNRGNFPPRFSGRQFPNYSSELNVNALELEDSALYLCASNRLRDRVATGELFFGEGSRLTVL.

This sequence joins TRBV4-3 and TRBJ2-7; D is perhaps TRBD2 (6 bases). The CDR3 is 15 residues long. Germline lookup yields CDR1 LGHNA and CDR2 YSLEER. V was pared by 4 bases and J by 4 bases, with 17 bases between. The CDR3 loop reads CASSPVEGSGYEQYF. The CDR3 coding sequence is TGCGCCAGCAGCCCGGTGGAGGGCTCGGGGTACGAGCAGTACTTC.

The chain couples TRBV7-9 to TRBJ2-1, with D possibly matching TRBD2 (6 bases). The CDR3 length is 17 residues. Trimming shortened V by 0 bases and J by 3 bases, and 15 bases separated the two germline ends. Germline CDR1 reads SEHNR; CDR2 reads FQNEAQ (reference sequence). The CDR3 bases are TGTGCCAGCAGCTTAGCGCTCGCTGGGGAGGTCTACAATGAGCAGTTCTTC. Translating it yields CASSLALAGEVYNEQFF.

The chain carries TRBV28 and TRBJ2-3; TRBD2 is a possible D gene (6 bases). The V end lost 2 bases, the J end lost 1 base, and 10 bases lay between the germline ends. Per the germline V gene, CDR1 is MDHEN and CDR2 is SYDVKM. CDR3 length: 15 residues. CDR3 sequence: CASSLGGSGTDTQYF. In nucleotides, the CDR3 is TGTGCCAGCAGTTTAGGAGGGAGCGGCACAGATACGCAGTATTTT.

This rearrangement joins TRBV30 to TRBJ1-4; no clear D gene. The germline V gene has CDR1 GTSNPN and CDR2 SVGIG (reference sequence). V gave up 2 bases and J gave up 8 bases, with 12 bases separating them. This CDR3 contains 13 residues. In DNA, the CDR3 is TGTGCCTGGAGTTCCTCCACGGGGGAAAAACTGTTTTTT. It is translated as CAWSSSTGEKLFF. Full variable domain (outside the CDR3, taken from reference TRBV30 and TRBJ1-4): SQTIHQWPATLVQPVGSPLSLECTVEGTSNPNLYWYRQAAGRGLQLLFYSVGIGQISSEVPQNLSASRPQDRQFILSSKKLLLSDSGFYLCAWSSSTGEKLFFGSGTQLSVL.